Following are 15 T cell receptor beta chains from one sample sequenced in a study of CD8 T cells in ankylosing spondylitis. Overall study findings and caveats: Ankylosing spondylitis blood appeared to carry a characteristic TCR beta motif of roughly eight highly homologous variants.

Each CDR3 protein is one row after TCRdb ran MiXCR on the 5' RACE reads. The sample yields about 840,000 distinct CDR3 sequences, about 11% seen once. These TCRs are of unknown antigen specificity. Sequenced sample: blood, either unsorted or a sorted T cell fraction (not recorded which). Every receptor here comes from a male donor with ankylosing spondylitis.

Written as DNA, the CDR3 is TGTGCCAGCAGTGATCCCCGACAGGGGGCAACTGAAGCTTTCTTT. Protein: CASSDPRQGATEAFF. The chain has TRBV2 and TRBJ1-1; 10 nucleotides match TRBD1. V shed 3 bases, J shed 5 bases, and the junction held 6 bases outside the gene matches. Germline CDR1 and CDR2: SNHLY and FYNNEI. This CDR3 comprises 15 residues.

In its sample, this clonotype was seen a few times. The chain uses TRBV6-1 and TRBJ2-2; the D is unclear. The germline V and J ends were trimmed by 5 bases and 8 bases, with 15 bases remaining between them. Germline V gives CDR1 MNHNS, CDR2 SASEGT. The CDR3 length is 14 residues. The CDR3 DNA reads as TGTGCCAGCAGTCCCCTGACTCCTGAGGGGGAGCTGTTTTTT. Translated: CASSPLTPEGELFF.

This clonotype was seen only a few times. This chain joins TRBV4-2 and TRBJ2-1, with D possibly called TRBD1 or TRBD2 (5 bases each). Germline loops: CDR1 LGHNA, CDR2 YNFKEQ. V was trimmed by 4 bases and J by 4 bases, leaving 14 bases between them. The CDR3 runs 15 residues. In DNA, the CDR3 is TGTGCCAGCAGCCCACTGAGGGGTTCATACAATGAGCAGTTCTTC. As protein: CASSPLRGSYNEQFF.

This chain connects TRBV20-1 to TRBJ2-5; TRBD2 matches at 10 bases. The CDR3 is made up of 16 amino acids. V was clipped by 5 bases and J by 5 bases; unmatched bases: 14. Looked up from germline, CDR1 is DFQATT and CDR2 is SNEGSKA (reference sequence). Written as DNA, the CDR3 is TGCAGTGCTCGAGCTTTTCTAGCGGGAGAGCAGGAGACCCAGTACTTC. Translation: CSARAFLAGEQETQYF.

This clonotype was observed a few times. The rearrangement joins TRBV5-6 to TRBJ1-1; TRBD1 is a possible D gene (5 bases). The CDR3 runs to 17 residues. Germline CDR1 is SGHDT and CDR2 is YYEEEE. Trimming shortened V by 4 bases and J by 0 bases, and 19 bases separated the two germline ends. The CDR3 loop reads CASSLGRGRLLNTEAFF. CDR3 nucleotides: TGTGCCAGCAGCCTGGGCCGGGGCAGACTTCTGAACACTGAAGCTTTCTTT.

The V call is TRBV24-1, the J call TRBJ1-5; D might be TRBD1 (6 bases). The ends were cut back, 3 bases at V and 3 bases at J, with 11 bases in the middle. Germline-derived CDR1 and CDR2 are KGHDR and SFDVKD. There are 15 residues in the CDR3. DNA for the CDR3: TGTGCCACCAGTGATACTGCAGGGGACAATCAGCCCCAGCATTTT. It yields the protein CATSDTAGDNQPQHF.

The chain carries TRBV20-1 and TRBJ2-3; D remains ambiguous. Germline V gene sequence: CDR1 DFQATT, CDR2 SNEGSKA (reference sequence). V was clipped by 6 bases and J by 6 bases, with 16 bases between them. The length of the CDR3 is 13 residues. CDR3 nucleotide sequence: TGCAGTGCCTACCGGCACAGCTCGGATACGCAGTATTTT. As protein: CSAYRHSSDTQYF.

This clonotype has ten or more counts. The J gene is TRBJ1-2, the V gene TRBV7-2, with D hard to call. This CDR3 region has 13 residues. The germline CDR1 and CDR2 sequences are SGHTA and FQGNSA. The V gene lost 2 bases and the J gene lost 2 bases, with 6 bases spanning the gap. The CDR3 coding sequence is TGTGCCAGCAGCTTAAGGGAGAACTATGGCTACACCTTC. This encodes CASSLRENYGYTF.

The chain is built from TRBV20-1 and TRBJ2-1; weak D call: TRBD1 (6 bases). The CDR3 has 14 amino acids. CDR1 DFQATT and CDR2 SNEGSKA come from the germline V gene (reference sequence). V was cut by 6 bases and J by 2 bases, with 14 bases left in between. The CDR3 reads CSARTVSAYNEQFF. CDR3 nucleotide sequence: TGCAGTGCGAGGACAGTGAGTGCCTACAATGAGCAGTTCTTC.

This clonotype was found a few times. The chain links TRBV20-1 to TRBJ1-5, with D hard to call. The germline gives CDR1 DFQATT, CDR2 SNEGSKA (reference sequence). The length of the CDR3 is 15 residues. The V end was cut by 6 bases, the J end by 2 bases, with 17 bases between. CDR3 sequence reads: CSATLGGRGNQPQHF. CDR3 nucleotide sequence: TGCAGTGCCACCCTGGGCGGGAGGGGCAATCAGCCCCAGCATTTT.

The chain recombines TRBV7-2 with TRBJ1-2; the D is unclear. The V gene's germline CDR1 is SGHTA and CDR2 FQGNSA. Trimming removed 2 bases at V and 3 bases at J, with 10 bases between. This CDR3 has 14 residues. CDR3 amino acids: CASSLPYVDYGYTF. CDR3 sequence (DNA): TGTGCCAGCAGCTTACCCTACGTAGACTATGGCTACACCTTC.

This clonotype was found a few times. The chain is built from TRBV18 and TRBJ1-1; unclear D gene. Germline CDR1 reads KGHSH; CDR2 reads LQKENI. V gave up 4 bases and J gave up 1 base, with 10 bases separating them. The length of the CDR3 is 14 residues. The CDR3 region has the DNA TGTGCCAGCTCACAGAACAGAGAGAACACTGAAGCTTTCTTT. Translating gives CASSQNRENTEAFF.

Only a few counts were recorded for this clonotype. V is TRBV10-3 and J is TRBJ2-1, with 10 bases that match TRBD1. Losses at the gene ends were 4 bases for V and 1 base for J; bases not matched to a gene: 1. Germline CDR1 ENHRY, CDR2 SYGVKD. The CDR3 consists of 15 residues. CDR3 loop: CAISGTGGSYNEQFF. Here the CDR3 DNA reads TGTGCCATCAGTGGGACAGGGGGTTCCTACAATGAGCAGTTCTTC.

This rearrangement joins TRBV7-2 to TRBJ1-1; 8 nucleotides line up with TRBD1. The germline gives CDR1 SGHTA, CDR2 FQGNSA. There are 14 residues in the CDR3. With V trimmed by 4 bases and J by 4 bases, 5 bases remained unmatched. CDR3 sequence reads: CASSSDRVPTEAFF. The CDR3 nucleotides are TGTGCCAGCAGCTCGGACAGGGTGCCCACTGAAGCTTTCTTT.

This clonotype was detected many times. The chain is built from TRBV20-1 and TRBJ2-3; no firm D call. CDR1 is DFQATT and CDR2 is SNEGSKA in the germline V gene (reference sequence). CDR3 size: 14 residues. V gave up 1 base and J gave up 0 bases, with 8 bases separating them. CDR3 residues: CSARGPQSTDTQYF. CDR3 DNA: TGCAGTGCTAGAGGCCCACAGAGCACAGATACGCAGTATTTT.